This T cell receptor (beta chain) was captured in a study of CD8 T cells in Susac syndrome. Study-wide results and caveats: The study conceded that its TCR sequencing and HLA analysis involved relatively few individuals.

An amount of RNA that ranged from 0.5 to 1 ug was reverse transcribed with random hexamers. Amplification of TCR beta CDR3 used immunoSEQ multiplex PCR across 54 Vbeta and 13 Jbeta. TCRdb ran MiXCR on the immunoSEQ multiplex PCR reads and lists one entry per CDR3 protein. The sample includes approximately 230,000 distinct CDR3 sequences, 80% to 95% of them seen just once. The V gene lost 5 bases and the J gene lost 0 bases, with 10 bases spanning the gap. Germline V gene sequence: CDR1 SQVTM, CDR2 ANQGSEA. This CDR3 comprises 13 residues. Points on this clonotype: Its target is unknown.

The multiple sclerosis control group consisted of treatment-naive patients whose relapsing-remitting disease, which was either stable or active, fulfilled revised McDonald criteria. The chain has TRBV29-1 and TRBJ1-1; D unclear. Input material: CD4+ T cells from PBMCs. The sequence was collected from a human donor with multiple sclerosis. The CDR3 DNA follows: TGCAGCGTTCTCGGACGTTTGAACACTGAAGCTTTCTTT. The encoded protein is CSVLGRLNTEAFF.